This TCR beta chain is drawn from a study of cytomegalovirus exposure and HLA in healthy donors. It was with 60 Vbeta and 13 Jbeta primers that the PCR ran. Authors' analysis steps: A later analysis counted tens of millions of unique TCR beta chains, some 11 million shared. Only in-frame clones appear in the TCRdb table, and some are missing; sequencing was by immunoSEQ multiplex PCR. V and J calls and clone size come straight from that table; D and trimming were deduced from the DNA. The sample holds roughly 150,000 clones; about 82% are singletons and the top ten take about 4.3%. Study results and limitations: Owing to their indistinguishability, certain V segments, notably TRBV6-2 and TRBV6-3, were excluded. In vitro experiments confirmed that a few CMV-associated chains were specific for CMV antigens.

Remarks on this clone: Its cognate antigen is unknown. One end of the junction does not line up with germline, which may come from a read error.

The CDR3 consists of 17 residues. Per germline, CDR1 SEHNR and CDR2 FQNEAQ (reference sequence). The receptor was isolated from a woman aged 40 to 50 in good health and CMV-seropositive. The sample comprised PBMCs. This chain uses TRBV7-9 with TRBJ2-5, with TRBD2 matching 11 bases. The CDR3 DNA sequence: TGTTCCAGCAGCTTATCAGTGGGACTAGCGGCTTTAGAGACCCAGTACTTC. It codes for CSSSLSVGLAALETQYF.